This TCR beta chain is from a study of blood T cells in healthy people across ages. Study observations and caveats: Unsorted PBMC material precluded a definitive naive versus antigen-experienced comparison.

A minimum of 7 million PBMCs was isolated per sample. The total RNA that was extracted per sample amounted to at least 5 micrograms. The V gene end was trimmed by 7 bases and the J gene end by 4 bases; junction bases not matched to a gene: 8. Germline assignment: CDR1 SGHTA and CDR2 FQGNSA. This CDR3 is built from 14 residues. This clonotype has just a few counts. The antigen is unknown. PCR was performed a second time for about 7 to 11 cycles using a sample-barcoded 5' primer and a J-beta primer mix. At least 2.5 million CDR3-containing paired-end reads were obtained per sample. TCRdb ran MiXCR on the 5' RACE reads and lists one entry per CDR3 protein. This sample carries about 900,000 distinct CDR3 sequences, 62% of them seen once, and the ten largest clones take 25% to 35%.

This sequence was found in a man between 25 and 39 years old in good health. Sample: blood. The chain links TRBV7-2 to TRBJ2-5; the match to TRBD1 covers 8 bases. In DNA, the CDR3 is TGTGCCAGCACCCCCCGCGACAGGGGAGAGACCCAGTACTTC. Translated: CASTPRDRGETQYF.